The present T cell receptor (beta chain) was sequenced within a study of blood T cells in healthy people across ages. Deletions cut 6 bases from V and 3 bases from J, with 20 bases between. This CDR3 is 16 amino acids long. A second PCR of about 6 to 11 cycles used a sample-barcoded 5' primer and a J-beta primer mix. TCRdb reprocessed the 5' RACE reads with MiXCR, giving one entry per CDR3 protein. The repertoire holds around 1,700,000 distinct CDR3 sequences, with roughly 27% as singletons. Sequencing input: blood. The rearrangement joins TRBV12-3 or TRBV12-4 to TRBJ1-1; D may be TRBD1 (5 bases). The TCR comes from a woman aged 25 to 45 in good health. The CDR3 region has the DNA TGTGCCAGCAGCACATTGGGGGGGAGGGTTGACACTGAAGCTTTCTTT. Its protein product is CASSTLGGRVDTEAFF.